This TCR beta chain was captured in a study of blood T cell repertoires in COVID-19. Study-level information: The analysed material was cDNA or gDNA that came from T cells, B-cell-depleted T cells, or PBMCs.

In this sample, this clone turned up a few times. TCRdb keeps only in-frame clones here, not all; method: immunoSEQ multiplex PCR. This sample has approximately 200,000 clones, with around 83% found just once. This CDR3 contains 11 residues. Germline CDR1 and CDR2: SNHLY and FYNNEI. V lost 8 bases to trimming and J lost 7 bases, with 8 bases between them. Enrollees, roughly 18 to 89 years old, lived in some 24 US areas. Participants' reported clinical history set cohort assignment. This chain connects TRBV2 to TRBJ2-2, with D unclear. The sample comprised PBMCs or T cells enriched from blood (not recorded which). This clonotype was obtained from a woman in her thirties or forties with acute COVID-19. CDR3 DNA: TGTGCCAGCGAACTTGACGGGGAGCTGTTTTTT. Encoded protein: CASELDGELFF.